Here is one T cell receptor (beta chain) with its context. Distinct nucleotide sequences in the sample also encode this CDR3. Authors' analysis steps: Reference gene primer amplification gave nucleated cell count estimates. Assay: immunoSEQ multiplex PCR; the TCRdb copy retains only in-frame clones and omits some. V, J and clone size were drawn from that table, and D and trimming were deduced from the DNA. The table lists some 210,000 clones, 90% to 95% of them singletons. Looked up from germline, CDR1 is MNHEY and CDR2 is SMNVEV (reference sequence). This CDR3 is 12 amino acids long. Trimming at V came to 5 bases and at J to 8 bases, leaving 2 bases not matched to a gene. The data were obtained in a study of blood T cell repertoires in COVID-19. For the study at large: Material from acute and convalescent COVID-19 was sourced from the United States, Italy and Spain. T cells, B-cell-depleted T cells, or PBMCs provided the cDNA or gDNA that served as material.

The V call is TRBV27, the J call TRBJ2-1; 8 nucleotides agree with TRBD1. The sequenced sample was peripheral blood. The source of this sequence is a man aged 25 to 40 with acute or convalescent COVID-19. The DNA of the CDR3 is TGTGCCAGCAGTCCACAGGGGGATGAGCAGTTCTTC. Protein product: CASSPQGDEQFF.